These 17 T cell receptor beta chains came from one sample sequenced in a study of blood T cells in healthy people across ages. Then a second PCR, running roughly 7 to 11 cycles, was carried out with a sample-barcoded 5' primer and a J-beta primer mix. From the 5' RACE reads, TCRdb called clonotypes with MiXCR, one entry per CDR3 protein. The sample lists around 520,000 distinct CDR3 sequences, 25% to 35% occurring once. The same specimen was also included in a second study, on T cells of mothers and their children.

Sequencing input: blood. Receptor source: a boy aged 2-9 years in good health.

The chain links TRBV19 to TRBJ1-2, with TRBD1 matching 8 bases. The CDR3 sequence is 13 residues long. The germline gives CDR1 LNHDA, CDR2 SQIVND (reference sequence). The J segment lost 8 bases and the V segment lost 7 bases, leaving 9 bases of the junction unmatched. For the CDR3, the DNA is TGTGCCAGTATCCGGACAGGGAGTATAGGCTACACCTTC. Its protein is CASIRTGSIGYTF.

This clonotype turned up a few times. The chain has TRBV7-8 and TRBJ2-5, with 11 bases aligning to TRBD2. The V gene's germline CDR1 is SGHVS and CDR2 FQNEAQ. This CDR3 has 15 residues. The J segment lost 4 bases and the V segment lost 5 bases, leaving 6 bases of the junction unmatched. CDR3 bases: TGTGCCAGCAGCCCCGTGGGACTAGCGGCAGAGACCCAGTACTTC. Translation gives CASSPVGLAAETQYF.

J is TRBJ2-7 and V is TRBV5-1, with TRBD2 identical over 9 bases. The CDR3 contains 16 residues. Germline CDR1 SGHRS, CDR2 YFSETQ. Unmatched junction bases numbered 12, after V lost 0 bases and J lost 8 bases. The CDR3 region has the DNA TGCGCCAGCAGCTTGGATGCGGGAGGGCCCTATTTCCAGCAGTACTTC. It codes for CASSLDAGGPYFQQYF.

This chain links TRBV12-3 or TRBV12-4 with TRBJ2-1; D is unclear. TRBJ2-7 explains the end of the DNA better; the J call may be wrong. The length of the CDR3 is 13 residues. Here the CDR3 DNA reads TGTGCCAGCAGCCCAAGCTCCACCTACGAGCAGTACTTC. This encodes CASSPSSTYEQYF.

This clonotype was observed a few times. This chain connects TRBV4-1 to TRBJ2-5; 9 bases are a match to TRBD2. Per the germline V gene, CDR1 is MGHRA and CDR2 is YSYEKL. The CDR3 contains 18 residues. The V segment lost 0 bases and the J segment 4 bases; nucleotides outside the gene matches: 12. CDR3 DNA: TGCGCCAGCAGCCAAGAAGGCGGGGGGGTAGTCTCTAGAGAGACCCAGTACTTC. Encoded protein: CASSQEGGGVVSRETQYF.

This clonotype showed up many times. The rearrangement uses TRBV7-2 and TRBJ2-1; D not certain. Germline-derived CDR1 and CDR2 are SGHTA and FQGNSA. Trimming pared 1 base from V and 7 bases from J, leaving 5 bases between. The CDR3 loop spans 12 amino acids. The CDR3 is CASSLVGNEQFF. The CDR3 nucleotides are TGTGCCAGCAGCTTAGTCGGGAATGAGCAGTTCTTC.

The chain employs TRBV6-5 and TRBJ2-5, with D perhaps given as TRBD1 or TRBD2 (5 bases each). The germline V gene has CDR1 MNHEY and CDR2 SVGAGI. Trimming took 1 base from V and 1 from J, leaving 7 bases between them. The CDR3 loop spans 14 amino acids. As DNA, the CDR3 is TGTGCCAGCAGTTACTATGGGGGCCAAGAGACCCAGTACTTC. Translated, it gives CASSYYGGQETQYF.

The gene calls are TRBV20-1 and TRBJ2-7, with D possibly TRBD2 on 5 matching bases. The germline V gene encodes CDR1 DFQATT and CDR2 SNEGSKA (reference sequence). V lost 0 bases to trimming and J lost 2 bases, with 8 bases between them. The length of the CDR3 is 13 residues. The CDR3 region is CSARDLGTYEQYF. The CDR3 nucleotides read TGCAGTGCTAGAGATCTCGGGACCTACGAGCAGTACTTC.

This chain links TRBV10-3 with TRBJ2-1, with a possible D match to TRBD2 (5 bases). This CDR3 is built from 15 residues. Germline lookup yields CDR1 ENHRY and CDR2 SYGVKD. V lost 6 bases and J 1 base, leaving 13 bases between the germline ends. The CDR3 sequence: CAIRPTEGSYNEQFF. In nucleotides, the CDR3 is TGTGCCATCAGACCCACTGAGGGATCCTACAATGAGCAGTTCTTC.

This clonotype occurred a few times. The V and J genes are TRBV11-2 and TRBJ1-2; the match to TRBD1 covers 9 bases. Germline V gene sequence: CDR1 SGHAT, CDR2 FQNNGV. This CDR3 is built from 16 residues. J gave up 3 bases and V 5 bases, and 10 bases lay outside the gene matches. The CDR3: CASSPLGQGRHYGYTF. For the CDR3, the DNA is TGTGCCAGCAGCCCTCTAGGACAGGGGCGCCACTATGGCTACACCTTC.

This rearrangement joins TRBV20-1 to TRBJ2-5; TRBD1 matches 12 bases. This CDR3 is built from 14 residues. Germline V gives CDR1 DFQATT, CDR2 SNEGSKA (reference sequence). The trim removed 3 bases at V and 5 bases at J, leaving 4 bases unmatched. The CDR3 coding sequence is TGCAGTGCTAGGGGGACAGGGGGCAGGGAGACCCAGTACTTC. Amino acids: CSARGTGGRETQYF.

The rearrangement uses TRBV6-1 and TRBJ2-7, with unresolved D. Germline V gives CDR1 MNHNS, CDR2 SASEGT. V lost 2 bases and J 0 bases, leaving 14 bases between the germline ends. This CDR3 is built from 16 residues. The CDR3 loop is CASSELPLQSSYEQYF. In DNA form, the CDR3 reads TGTGCCAGCAGTGAACTCCCCCTCCAGAGCTCCTACGAGCAGTACTTC.

This clonotype was recorded only once. An end of the junction does not agree with germline; a read error may underlie this. This rearrangement joins TRBV7-2 to TRBJ2-4, with D possibly TRBD1 on 5 matching bases. The germline CDR1 and CDR2 sequences are SGHTA and FQGNSA. CDR3 length equals 16 residues. The chain's CDR3 is CASSLDTFGAKDIQYF. The CDR3 bases are TGTGCCAGCAGCTTGGACACATTTGGGGCCAAAGACATTCAGTACTTC.

This clonotype appeared a few times. The DNA of the CDR3 is TGTGCCAGCAGCCAGGAATGGCGGGGGGGCCAAGAGACCCAGTACTTC. This encodes CASSQEWRGGQETQYF. The chain combines TRBV3-1 with TRBJ2-5, with 9 nucleotides matching TRBD2. CDR1 and CDR2 from the germline V gene are LGHDT and YNNKEL (reference sequence). The CDR3 runs to 16 residues. Trimming at V came to 3 bases and at J to 1 base, leaving 6 bases not matched to a gene.

The chain carries TRBV7-8 and TRBJ2-5; 9 nucleotides match TRBD1. The CDR3 is 13 amino acids. In germline, CDR1 is SGHVS, CDR2 FQNEAQ. J was trimmed by 5 bases and V by 8 bases; bases with no gene match: 6. The DNA of the CDR3 is TGTGCCAGCGGGGGACAGGGATCGGAGACCCAGTACTTC. Translating it yields CASGGQGSETQYF.

The rearrangement joins TRBV6-6 to TRBJ1-6, with D possibly matching TRBD1 (5 bases). The germline gives CDR1 MNHNY, CDR2 SVGAGI (reference sequence). V was shortened by 0 bases and J by 7 bases, with 10 bases between the two germline ends. This CDR3 contains 15 residues. The CDR3 region has the DNA TGTGCCAGCAGTTACTCAGGCGACAGAAATTCACCCCTCCACTTT. It codes for CASSYSGDRNSPLHF.

This clonotype came up a few times. The chain carries TRBV11-2 and TRBJ1-5; no clear D gene. Germline V lookup: CDR1 SGHAT, CDR2 FQNNGV. The CDR3 is made up of 15 amino acids. With 5 bases removed from V and 2 bases from J, the gap between germline ends came to 13 bases. In DNA, the CDR3 is TGTGCCAGCAGCCCCCTCGGGAGGGGCAATCAGCCCCAGCATTTT. It yields the protein CASSPLGRGNQPQHF. The full variable domain, in which reference TRBV11-2 and TRBJ1-5 provide the parts outside the CDR3, is EAGVAQSPRYKIIEKRQSVAFWCNPISGHATLYWYQQILGQGPKLLIQFQNNGVVDDSQLPKDRFSAERLKGVDSTLKIQPAKLEDSAVYLCASSPLGRGNQPQHFGDGTRLSIL.